These T cell receptor beta chains were read from a single sample in a study of cytomegalovirus exposure and HLA in healthy donors. Produced via immunoSEQ multiplex PCR; TCRdb's table is partial and in-frame only. The sample has fewer than 65,000 clones; approximately 80% are singletons. The material sequenced was PBMCs. The receptors stem from a woman aged 40 to 49 in good health and CMV-seropositive. CDR3s include the opening cysteine and the closing phenylalanine or tryptophan. D genes are given only for firm matches. The size entry is marked missing in some rows and otherwise reads once, few, many or a size class.

d_gene,j_gene,abundance,v_gene,CDR3nt,CDR3aa
-,TRBJ2-1,-,TRBV28,TGTGCCAGCAGCTCCCAGCGGGTCAAGCAGTTCTTC,CASSSQRVKQFF
TRBD1,TRBJ2-1,-,TRBV5-1,TGCGCCAGCAGCTTGGGGGGCACCGGGACAGGGAGGATCAATGAGCAGTTCTTC,CASSLGGTGTGRINEQFF
TRBD2,TRBJ2-1,-,TRBV25-1,TGTGCCAGCAGTGTTCGACGAGGACTAGCGGGGGGGCGTGAGCAGTTCTTC,CASSVRRGLAGGREQFF
-,TRBJ1-4,-,TRBV30,TGTGCCTGGAGAGTGGGGGGGATAGGGGAAAAACTGTTTTTT,CAWRVGGIGEKLFF
-,TRBJ1-2,once,TRBV30,TGTGCCTGGAGGAGGCAGGGATCCTATGGCTACACCTTC,CAWRRQGSYGYTF
-,TRBJ1-5,-,TRBV9,TGTGCCAGCAGCGTAACAGCCGCGCACAATCAGCCCCAGCATTTT,CASSVTAAHNQPQHF
-,TRBJ2-1,few,TRBV5-8,TGTGCCAGCAGCTTGGTCCAGGGCTCCTACAATGAGCAGTTCTTC,CASSLVQGSYNEQFF
TRBD1,TRBJ1-4,-,TRBV7-2,TGTGCCAGCAGCTCCTCCGGGACAGGGATATCTGAAAAACTGTTTTTT,CASSSSGTGISEKLFF
TRBD1,TRBJ1-1,-,TRBV30,TGTGCCTGGAGTACCGGGACAGGGGCCACTGAAGCTTTCTTT,CAWSTGTGATEAFF
-,TRBJ1-1,-,TRBV20-1,TGCAGTGCTATTTCCAGAACTGAAGCTTTCTTT,CSAISRTEAFF
-,TRBJ2-3,-,TRBV4-1,TGCGCCAGCAGCCCCAACCCACTAGCCCTTTCCACAGATACGCAGTATTTT,CASSPNPLALSTDTQYF
TRBD1,TRBJ1-1,-,TRBV5-1,TGCGCCAGCAGCTTGGGGGACAGGATGAACACTGAAGCTTTCTTT,CASSLGDRMNTEAFF
TRBD2,TRBJ2-2,-,TRBV19,TGTGCCAGTAGTATCACTAGCGGGGGGATGAACACCGGGGAGCTGTTTTTT,CASSITSGGMNTGELFF
TRBD1,TRBJ1-1,once,TRBV5-1,TGCGCCAGCAGCTCTAGGGGGCATGGGGACACTGAAGCTTTCTTT,CASSSRGHGDTEAFF
-,TRBJ1-5,few,TRBV30,TGTGCCTGGAGTGGACAGGGCAATCAGCCCCAGCATTTT,CAWSGQGNQPQHF
-,TRBJ1-3,-,TRBV4-1,TGCGCCAGCTCGAACGGGGCTGGAAACACCATATATTTT,CASSNGAGNTIYF